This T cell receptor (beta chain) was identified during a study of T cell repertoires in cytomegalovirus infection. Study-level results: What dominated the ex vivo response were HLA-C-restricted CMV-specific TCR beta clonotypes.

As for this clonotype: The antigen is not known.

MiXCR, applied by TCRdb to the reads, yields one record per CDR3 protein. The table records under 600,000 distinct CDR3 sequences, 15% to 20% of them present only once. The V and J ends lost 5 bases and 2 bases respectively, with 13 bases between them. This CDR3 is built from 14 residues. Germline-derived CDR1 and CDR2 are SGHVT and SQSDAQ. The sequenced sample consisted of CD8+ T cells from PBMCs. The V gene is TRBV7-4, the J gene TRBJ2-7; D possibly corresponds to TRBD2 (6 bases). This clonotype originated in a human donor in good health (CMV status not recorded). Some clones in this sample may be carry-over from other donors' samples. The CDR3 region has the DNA TGTGCCAGCAGCCCACTGGGAGGAACCTACGAGCAGTACTTC. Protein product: CASSPLGGTYEQYF.